This T cell receptor beta chain was obtained from a study of blood T cell repertoires in COVID-19. Study context: Samples of COVID-19 (acute and convalescent) were obtained from the United States, Italy and Spain. PBMCs, B-cell-depleted T cells, or T cells were the source of the cDNA or gDNA that made up the material.

Original handling: The authors estimated nucleated cell counts from reference gene primer amplification. TCRdb's copy holds only in-frame clones and misses some; the assay was immunoSEQ multiplex PCR. V and J calls and clone size come straight from that table; D and trimming were deduced from the DNA. Among 50,000 to 70,000 clones listed, roughly 86% were seen once. The V gene's germline CDR1 is SGHDN and CDR2 FVKESK. Deletions cut 1 base from V and 9 bases from J, with 10 bases between. This CDR3 region has 13 residues. The source of this sequence is a man aged 60-69 years with active or convalescent COVID-19. The chain joins TRBV14 to TRBJ1-5; tentatively, D is TRBD1 (5 bases). The sequenced sample was peripheral blood. The CDR3 loop reads CASSQVLRGPQHF. DNA of the CDR3: TGTGCCAGCAGCCAAGTTCTTAGGGGGCCCCAGCATTTT.